A selection of T cell receptor beta chains follows, all from one sample in a study of T cell responses to AZD1222 COVID-19 vaccine. TCRdb's table, derived via immunoSEQ multiplex PCR, lists solely in-frame clones and lacks some. This table has around 200,000 clones, 90% to 95% appearing once. The material sequenced was peripheral blood, taken 28 days after the second AZD1222 dose. The origin of the receptors is an adult who received the AZD1222 COVID-19 vaccine. CDR3s include the opening cysteine and the closing phenylalanine or tryptophan. D genes are given only for firm matches. The size of a clone is reported for some rows only, either as once, few or many, or as a class for expanded clones.

>.|TRBJ1-4|TRBV7-2|few
CASSNFPGQHNEKLFF
TGTGCCAGCAGCAATTTTCCGGGACAACATAATGAAAAACTGTTTTTT
>.|TRBJ1-1|TRBV28|.
CASSNAGVKTEAFF
TGTGCCAGCAGCAACGCGGGGGTGAAGACTGAAGCTTTCTTT
>TRBD1|TRBJ1-2|TRBV6-1|.
CASSEVGTGLYGYTF
TGTGCCAGCAGTGAAGTCGGGACAGGGTTGTATGGCTACACCTTC
>TRBD2|TRBJ2-7|TRBV5-8|.
CASTSPWIAGGPGEQYF
TGTGCCAGCACCTCCCCCTGGATAGCGGGGGGGCCCGGCGAGCAGTACTTC
>TRBD1|TRBJ1-1|TRBV4-3|.
CASSLWTGEAEAFF
TGCGCCAGCAGCCTTTGGACAGGGGAGGCTGAAGCTTTCTTT
>TRBD1|TRBJ1-1|TRBV28|.
CASKGTGGRWTEAFF
TGTGCCAGCAAGGGGACAGGGGGCCGGTGGACTGAAGCTTTCTTT
>.|TRBJ2-7|TRBV5-1|.
CASSLKPFTYEQYF
TGCGCCAGCAGCTTAAAACCCTTCACTTACGAGCAGTACTTC
>.|TRBJ2-7|TRBV30|.
CACSQGLSYEQYF
TGTGCCTGTTCCCAGGGGCTGAGCTACGAGCAGTACTTC
>.|TRBJ1-2|TRBV4-1|.
CASSQETRELTYGYTF
TGCGCCAGCAGCCAAGAGACCAGGGAACTGACCTATGGCTACACCTTC
>.|TRBJ2-5|TRBV19|.
CASSIGGSLGETQYF
TGTGCCAGTAGTATAGGCGGGTCCCTGGGGGAGACCCAGTACTTC
>TRBD1|TRBJ1-2|TRBV27|.
CASSLSRMTGSGYTF
TGTGCCAGCAGTTTATCGAGAATGACAGGGTCTGGCTACACCTTC
>.|TRBJ2-7|TRBV7-8|.
CASSPFVTTPYEQYF
TGTGCCAGCAGCCCCTTTGTGACAACCCCCTACGAGCAGTACTTC
>.|TRBJ1-1|TRBV27|.
CASSLFPGGDTEAFF
TGTGCCAGCAGTTTATTCCCCGGGGGGGACACTGAAGCTTTCTTT
>.|TRBJ1-4|TRBV28|once
CASSRDATNEKLFF
TGTGCCAGCAGTCGGGATGCAACTAATGAAAAACTGTTTTTT
>.|TRBJ2-7|TRBV6-2/TRBV6-3|.
CASSDGRTYEQYF
TGTGCCAGCAGCGACGGACGGACCTACGAGCAGTACTTC
>.|TRBJ1-1|TRBV19|.
CASSIEGGTEAFF
TGTGCCAGTAGTATTGAGGGCGGCACTGAAGCTTTCTTT
>.|TRBJ1-1|TRBV7-9|.
CASTSVGTEAFF
TGTGCCAGCACTTCGGTTGGCACTGAAGCTTTCTTT
>TRBD1|TRBJ2-2|TRBV3-1/TRBV3-2|.
CASSPWTGNTGELFF
TGTGCCAGCAGCCCGTGGACAGGGAACACCGGGGAGCTGTTTTTT
>TRBD1|TRBJ1-1|TRBV29-1|.
CSACEQGSYTEAFF
TGCAGCGCTTGTGAACAGGGGAGCTACACTGAAGCTTTCTTT
>.|TRBJ2-7|TRBV11-2|.
CASSPAWVLYEQYF
TGTGCCAGCAGCCCAGCTTGGGTCCTCTACGAGCAGTACTTC
>TRBD1|TRBJ1-6|TRBV6-5|.
CASSYSGTENSPLHF
TGTGCCAGCAGTTACTCGGGGACAGAGAATTCACCCCTCCACTTT
>.|TRBJ2-3|TRBV5-1|.
CASSLVRGRTDTQYF
TGCGCCAGCAGCTTGGTTCGGGGGCGCACAGATACGCAGTATTTT
>.|TRBJ2-3|TRBV11-2|.
CASSFSGGFTDTQYF
TGTGCCAGCAGCTTTAGCGGAGGTTTCACAGATACGCAGTATTTT
>.|TRBJ1-1|TRBV5-5|.
CASSLIWGSEAFF
TGTGCCAGCAGCTTGATATGGGGCAGTGAAGCTTTCTTT
>TRBD2|TRBJ2-3|TRBV7-9|.
CASRSAGAAVSTDTQYF
TGTGCCAGCAGATCAGCGGGGGCGGCCGTAAGCACAGATACGCAGTATTTT
>.|TRBJ2-1|TRBV5-4|.
CASSHNPYNEQFF
TGTGCCAGCAGCCATAACCCCTACAATGAGCAGTTCTTC
>.|TRBJ1-1|TRBV29-1|.
CSVDLSLGTEAFF
TGCAGCGTTGATCTCTCACTGGGCACTGAAGCTTTCTTT
>TRBD2|TRBJ2-7|TRBV10-1|.
CASPGTSYHPGYEQYF
TGCGCCAGTCCCGGGACTAGCTACCACCCCGGGTACGAGCAGTACTTC
>.|TRBJ2-1|TRBV15|.
CATSSERGFDEQFF
TGTGCCACCAGCAGTGAACGGGGATTCGATGAGCAGTTCTTC
>.|TRBJ1-5|TRBV7-9|.
CASSPKGGRDQPQHF
TGTGCCAGCAGCCCAAAGGGGGGTAGGGATCAGCCCCAGCATTTT
>TRBD1|TRBJ1-3|TRBV2|.
CASSGGTGGNTIYF
TGTGCCAGCAGCGGAGGGACAGGCGGAAACACCATATATTTT
>.|TRBJ1-5|TRBV6-2/TRBV6-3|.
CASSLDYRISQPQHF
TGTGCCAGCAGTCTTGACTACCGAATCAGTCAGCCCCAGCATTTT
>.|TRBJ1-5|TRBV19|.
CASSIRSGNSNQPQHF
TGTGCCAGTAGTATTAGATCCGGGAATAGCAATCAGCCCCAGCATTTT
>TRBD2|TRBJ2-7|TRBV7-8|.
CASSLEGLAGERYEQYF
TGTGCCAGCAGCCTGGAAGGCCTAGCGGGGGAAAGATACGAGCAGTACTTC
>.|TRBJ1-1|TRBV5-1|.
CASSLTGTTREAFF
TGCGCCAGCAGCTTGACTGGGACTACCAGAGAAGCTTTCTTT
>.|TRBJ2-3|TRBV14|.
CASSQVRSTDTQYF
TGTGCCAGCAGCCAAGTGAGGTCCACAGATACGCAGTATTTT
>TRBD1|TRBJ1-2|TRBV25-1|.
CASRQGQGGYGYTF
TGTGCCAGCAGACAGGGACAGGGTGGCTATGGCTACACCTTC
>TRBD1|TRBJ2-1|TRBV2|.
CASSEIRGPYNEQFF
TGTGCCAGCAGTGAAATTAGGGGGCCCTACAATGAGCAGTTCTTC
>.|TRBJ2-7|TRBV7-6|.
CASSSLIGGYEQYF
TGTGCCAGCAGCTCCCTTATAGGGGGCTACGAGCAGTACTTC
>.|TRBJ1-4|TRBV11-3|.
CASSLGTTVGNEKLFF
TGTGCCAGCAGCTTAGGTACGACCGTCGGTAATGAAAAACTGTTTTTT
>TRBD2|TRBJ2-1|TRBV6-6|.
CASSWTSGNEQFF
TGTGCCAGCAGCTGGACTAGCGGAAATGAGCAGTTCTTC
>TRBD1|TRBJ1-1|TRBV2|few
CASSKGQGNTEAFF
TGTGCCAGCAGCAAGGGACAGGGGAACACTGAAGCTTTCTTT
>.|TRBJ1-2|TRBV5-6|.
CASRSRGIGYTF
TGTGCCAGCAGGTCAAGGGGAATCGGCTACACCTTC
>.|TRBJ1-1|TRBV5-8|.
CASSVEWVNTEAFF
TGTGCCAGCAGCGTGGAGTGGGTGAACACTGAAGCTTTCTTT
>.|TRBJ1-6|TRBV4-3|.
CASSQDQDSPLHF
TGCGCCAGCAGCCAAGATCAGGATTCACCCCTCCACTTT
>.|TRBJ1-2|TRBV6-5|.
CASSPSREAYGYTF
TGTGCCAGCAGTCCCTCAAGGGAGGCTTATGGCTACACCTTC
>TRBD1|TRBJ1-1|TRBV9|few
CASASSGGSGTEAFF
TGTGCCAGCGCCTCCTCAGGGGGATCGGGCACTGAAGCTTTCTTT